This TCR beta chain is from a study of control samples from healthy donors and cancer patients. The CDR3 length is 15 residues. Germline values: CDR1 KGHSY, CDR2 FQNENV. With 3 bases removed from V and 0 bases from J, the gap between germline ends came to 11 bases. Sequencing was performed with immunoSEQ multiplex PCR; in TCRdb, only in-frame clones are kept and a portion is missing. The sample contains 150,000 or so clones, about 90% of which appear only once. The chain has TRBV16 and TRBJ1-1; no definite D call. Material: blood. This receptor was taken from a man younger than 35 in good health. CDR3 sequence reads: CASSQDLHVNTEAFF. For the CDR3, the DNA is TGTGCCAGCAGCCAGGATCTCCATGTGAACACTGAAGCTTTCTTT.